The T cell receptor beta chain under discussion was sequenced for a study of T cell repertoires in cytomegalovirus infection. The ends were cut back, 6 bases at V and 0 bases at J, with 18 bases in the middle. This CDR3 region has 16 residues. Germline lookup yields CDR1 SGHDT and CDR2 YYEEEE. Using its own MiXCR run on the reads, TCRdb lists one record per CDR3 protein. The sample records about 500,000 distinct CDR3 sequences, 25% to 35% being singletons. Concerning this clonotype: What it binds is not known.

The chain joins TRBV5-6 to TRBJ1-2; D ambiguous. The specimen was cultured PBMCs, collected from culture after CMV antigen stimulation. The TCR comes from a human donor in good health (CMV status not recorded). Some clones in this sample may be carry-over from other donors' samples. CDR3 sequence: CASTSRGPGSNYGYTF. For the CDR3, the DNA is TGTGCCAGCACCAGCCGTGGGCCCGGATCTAACTATGGCTACACCTTC.